The 13 T cell receptor beta chains given below trace back to one sample, sequenced in a study of blood T cell repertoires in COVID-19. This table comes from immunoSEQ multiplex PCR, and its TCRdb copy is limited to in-frame clones, with some not included. The sample comprises 70,000 or so clones, roughly 82% of which are singletons, and approximately 19% rests with the top ten. Sequencing was carried out using peripheral blood. These receptors were collected from a human donor in a cohort sampled during active COVID-19.

The V call is TRBV7-2, the J call TRBJ1-2; 7 positions agree with TRBD1. The length of the CDR3 is 16 residues. The germline V gene encodes CDR1 SGHTA and CDR2 FQGNSA. With 1 base clipped from V and 8 bases from J, the junction kept 13 bases outside the gene matches. CDR3 residues: CASSLVARDSVTGYTF. The CDR3 DNA is TGTGCCAGCAGCTTAGTGGCCCGGGACAGTGTGACGGGCTACACCTTC.

J is TRBJ2-5 and V is TRBV2; D is perhaps TRBD2 (7 bases). CDR1 and CDR2 from the germline V gene are SNHLY and FYNNEI. There are 16 residues in the CDR3. V lost 3 bases and J lost 5, with 19 bases in between. The CDR3 reads CASSDSLAGAIETQYF. The CDR3, as DNA: TGTGCCAGCAGTGATAGTCTTGCGGGGGCCATCGAGACCCAGTACTTC.

This clone appeared a single time. This chain joins TRBV5-4 and TRBJ2-7, with 10 bases lining up with TRBD1. V lost 4 bases, J lost 5 bases, and 12 bases stayed unmatched. This CDR3 region has 16 residues. The V gene's germline CDR1 is SGHNT and CDR2 YYREEE (reference sequence). This CDR3 reads CASSTWTGGLGDEQYF. CDR3 sequence (DNA): TGTGCCAGCAGCACCTGGACAGGGGGTCTAGGCGACGAGCAGTACTTC.

The V call is TRBV7-2, the J call TRBJ2-7; 8 nucleotides align to TRBD1. Trimming at V came to 0 bases and at J to 3 bases, leaving 4 bases not matched to a gene. Germline assignment: CDR1 SGHTA and CDR2 FQGNSA. The CDR3 totals 15 residues. The CDR3 DNA reads as TGTGCCAGCAGCTTAGCCGCGACAGGGGTCTACGAGCAGTACTTC. Amino acid sequence: CASSLAATGVYEQYF.

The chain links TRBV5-1 to TRBJ2-6; the D is unclear. Germline values: CDR1 SGHRS, CDR2 YFSETQ. This CDR3 comprises 13 residues. V lost 0 bases to trimming and J lost 11 bases, with 9 bases between them. Written as DNA, the CDR3 is TGCGCCAGCAGCTTGGGGCAGTTTGACGTCCTGACTTTC. Amino acids: CASSLGQFDVLTF.

The rearrangement uses TRBV11-1 and TRBJ1-3; unclear D gene. Trimming took 5 bases from V and 1 from J, leaving 9 bases between them. Germline CDR1 reads SGHAT; CDR2 reads FQDESV (reference sequence). This CDR3 region has 14 residues. As DNA, the CDR3 is TGTGCCAGCAGCCCCGTGGCATCTGGAAACACCATATATTTT. It encodes CASSPVASGNTIYF.

The chain combines TRBV29-1 with TRBJ2-3; no clear D. The germline gives CDR1 SQVTM, CDR2 ANQGSEA. This CDR3 is 12 amino acids long. The V gene lost 4 bases and the J gene lost 3 bases, with 8 bases spanning the gap. The CDR3 DNA follows: TGCAGCGTTGGTTCCCGGACAGATACGCAGTATTTT. This codes for CSVGSRTDTQYF.

The genes are TRBV5-6 and TRBJ2-7; maybe TRBD1 (6 bases). CDR1 and CDR2 from the germline V gene are SGHDT and YYEEEE. The CDR3 is 13 residues long. V was trimmed by 5 bases and J by 4 bases, leaving 13 bases between them. The CDR3 loop is CASSYDRRYEQYF. As DNA, the CDR3 is TGTGCCAGCAGTTACGACAGGAGGTACGAGCAGTACTTC.

This clone has only a few counts. The chain recombines TRBV19 with TRBJ2-5; no reliable D call. The CDR3 runs to 11 residues. V was trimmed by 10 bases and J by 1 base, leaving 7 bases between them. The germline gives CDR1 LNHDA, CDR2 SQIVND (reference sequence). CDR3 region: CATGSQETQYF. DNA of the CDR3: TGTGCCACTGGCTCCCAAGAGACCCAGTACTTC.

This clone was seen more than once but under ten times. V usage is TRBV25-1 and J usage is TRBJ2-1; 9 bases are a match to TRBD1. Per the germline V gene, CDR1 is MGHDK and CDR2 is SYGVNS. V shed 3 bases, J shed 10 bases, and the junction held 13 bases outside the gene matches. CDR3 length: 16 amino acids. The CDR3 nucleotides read TGTGCCAGCAGTGACCTTTTGGACAGGGGAGGGATCGAGCAGTTCTTC. It specifies CASSDLLDRGGIEQFF.

In this sample, this clone turned up a few times. The rearrangement links TRBV3-1 (or the pseudogene TRBV3-2) to TRBJ2-5, with TRBD1 matching 9 bases. Germline assignment: CDR1 LGHDT and CDR2 YNNKEL (reference sequence). The CDR3 is made up of 14 amino acids. Trimming removed 4 bases from V and 7 bases from J; junction bases left unmatched: 7. In DNA, the CDR3 is TGTGCCAGCAGCCCGTGGGACAGGGACGGGACCCAGTACTTC. Protein product: CASSPWDRDGTQYF.

The rearrangement uses TRBV2 and TRBJ1-5; D call uncertain. With 2 bases removed from V and 0 bases from J, the gap between germline ends came to 5 bases. Germline loops: CDR1 SNHLY, CDR2 FYNNEI. The CDR3 covers 14 residues. CDR3 DNA: TGTGCCAGCAGTGAACGGGTTAGCAATCAGCCCCAGCATTTT. Translated, it gives CASSERVSNQPQHF.

The chain has TRBV3-1 (or the pseudogene TRBV3-2) and TRBJ1-2; 7 nucleotides agree with TRBD1. Germline loops: CDR1 LGHDT, CDR2 YNNKEL (reference sequence). V was pared by 3 bases and J by 2 bases, with 6 bases of the junction left unmatched. The CDR3 runs 15 residues. The CDR3 DNA reads TGTGCCAGCAGCCAGGCTGACAGGGCCAACTATGGCTACACCTTC. Translated, it gives CASSQADRANYGYTF.